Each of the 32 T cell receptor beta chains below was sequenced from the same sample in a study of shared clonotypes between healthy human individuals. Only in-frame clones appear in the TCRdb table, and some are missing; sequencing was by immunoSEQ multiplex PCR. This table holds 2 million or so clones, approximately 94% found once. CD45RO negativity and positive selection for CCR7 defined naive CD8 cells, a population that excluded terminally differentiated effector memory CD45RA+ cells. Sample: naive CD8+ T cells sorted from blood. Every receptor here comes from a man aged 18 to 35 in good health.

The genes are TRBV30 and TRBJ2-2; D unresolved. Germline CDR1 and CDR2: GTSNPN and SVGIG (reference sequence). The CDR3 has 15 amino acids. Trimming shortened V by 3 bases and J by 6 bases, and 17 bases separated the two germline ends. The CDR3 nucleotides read TGTGCCTGGAGCGACGATCGTGGCCCCCCCGGGGAGCTGTTTTTT. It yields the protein CAWSDDRGPPGELFF.

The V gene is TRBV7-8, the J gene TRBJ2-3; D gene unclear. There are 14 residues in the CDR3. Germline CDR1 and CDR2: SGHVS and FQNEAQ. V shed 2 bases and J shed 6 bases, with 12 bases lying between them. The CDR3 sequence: CASSLFFFEDTQYF. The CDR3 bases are TGTGCCAGCAGCTTATTCTTTTTTGAGGATACGCAGTATTTT.

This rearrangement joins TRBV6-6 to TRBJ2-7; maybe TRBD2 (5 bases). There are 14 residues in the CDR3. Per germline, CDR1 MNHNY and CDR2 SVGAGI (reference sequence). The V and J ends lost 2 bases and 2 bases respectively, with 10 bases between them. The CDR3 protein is CASSYRELTYEQYF. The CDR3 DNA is TGTGCCAGCAGTTACAGGGAGTTAACCTACGAGCAGTACTTC.

The CDR3 DNA reads TGTGCCAGCAGCTTAGATTTTCCCGGGGAATCCCTCGAGCAGTACTTC. Translation: CASSLDFPGESLEQYF. The chain employs TRBV11-2 and TRBJ2-7, with D perhaps TRBD2 (5 bases). V dropped 0 bases and J dropped 6 bases, with 18 bases sitting between them. CDR3 length: 16 amino acids. Germline-derived CDR1 and CDR2 are SGHAT and FQNNGV.

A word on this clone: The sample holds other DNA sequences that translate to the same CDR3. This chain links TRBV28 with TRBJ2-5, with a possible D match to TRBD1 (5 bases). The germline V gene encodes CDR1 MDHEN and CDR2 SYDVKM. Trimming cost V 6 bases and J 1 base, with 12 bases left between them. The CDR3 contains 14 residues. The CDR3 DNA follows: TGTGCCAGCAGCCCCCAGGGAACCCAAGAGACCCAGTACTTC. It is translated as CASSPQGTQETQYF.

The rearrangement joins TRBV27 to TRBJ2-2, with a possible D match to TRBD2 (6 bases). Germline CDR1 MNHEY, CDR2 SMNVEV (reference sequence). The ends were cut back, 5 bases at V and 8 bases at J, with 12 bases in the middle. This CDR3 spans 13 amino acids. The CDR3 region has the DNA TGTGCCAGCAGTGCGGGGTCCGTAGGGGAGCTGTTTTTT. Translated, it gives CASSAGSVGELFF.

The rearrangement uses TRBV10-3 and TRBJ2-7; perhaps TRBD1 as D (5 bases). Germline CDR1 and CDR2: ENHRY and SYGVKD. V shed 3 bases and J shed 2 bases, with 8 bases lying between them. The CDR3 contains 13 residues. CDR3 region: CAISEVRAYEQYF. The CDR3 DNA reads TGTGCCATCAGTGAAGTCAGGGCCTACGAGCAGTACTTC.

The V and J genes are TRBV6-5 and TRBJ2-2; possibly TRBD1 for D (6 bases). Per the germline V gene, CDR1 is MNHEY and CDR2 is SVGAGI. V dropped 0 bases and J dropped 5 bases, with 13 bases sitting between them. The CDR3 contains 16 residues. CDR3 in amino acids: CASSYSWTDWTGELFF. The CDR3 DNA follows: TGTGCCAGCAGTTACTCGTGGACAGATTGGACCGGGGAGCTGTTTTTT.

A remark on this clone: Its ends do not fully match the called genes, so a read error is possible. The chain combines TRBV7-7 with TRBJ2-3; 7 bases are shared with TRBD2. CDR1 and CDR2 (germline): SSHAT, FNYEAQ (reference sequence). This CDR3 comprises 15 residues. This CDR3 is CASSLLAGVTDTQYF. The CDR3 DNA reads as TGTGCTAGCAGCTTATTGGCGGGAGTCACAGATACGCAGTATTTT.

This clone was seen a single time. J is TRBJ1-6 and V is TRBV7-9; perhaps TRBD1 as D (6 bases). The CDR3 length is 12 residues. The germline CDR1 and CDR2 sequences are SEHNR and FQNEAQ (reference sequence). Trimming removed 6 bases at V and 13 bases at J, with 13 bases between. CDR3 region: CASSIDRFPLHF. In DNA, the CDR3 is TGTGCCAGCAGTATTGACAGGTTTCCCCTCCACTTT. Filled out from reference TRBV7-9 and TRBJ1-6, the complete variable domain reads DTGVSQNPRHKITKRGQNVTFRCDPISEHNRLYWYRQTLGQGPEFLTYFQNEAQLEKSRLLSDRFSAERPKGSFSTLEIQRTEQGDSAMYLCASSIDRFPLHFGNGTRLTVT.

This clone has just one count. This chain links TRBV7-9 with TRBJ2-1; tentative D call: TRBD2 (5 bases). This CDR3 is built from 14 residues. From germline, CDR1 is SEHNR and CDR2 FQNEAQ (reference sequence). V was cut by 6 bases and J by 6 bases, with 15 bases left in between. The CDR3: CASRAPGLLNEQFF. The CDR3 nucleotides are TGTGCCAGCAGGGCACCCGGACTCCTCAATGAGCAGTTCTTC. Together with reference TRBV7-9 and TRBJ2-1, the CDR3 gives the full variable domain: DTGVSQNPRHKITKRGQNVTFRCDPISEHNRLYWYRQTLGQGPEFLTYFQNEAQLEKSRLLSDRFSAERPKGSFSTLEIQRTEQGDSAMYLCASRAPGLLNEQFFGPGTRLTVL.

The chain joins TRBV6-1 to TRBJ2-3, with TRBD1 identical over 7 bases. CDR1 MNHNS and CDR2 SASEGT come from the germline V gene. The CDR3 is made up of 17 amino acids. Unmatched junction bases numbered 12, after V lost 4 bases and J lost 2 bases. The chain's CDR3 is CASSVTGQRYYTDTQYF. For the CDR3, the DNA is TGTGCCAGCAGTGTAACGGGACAGAGATACTACACAGATACGCAGTATTTT.

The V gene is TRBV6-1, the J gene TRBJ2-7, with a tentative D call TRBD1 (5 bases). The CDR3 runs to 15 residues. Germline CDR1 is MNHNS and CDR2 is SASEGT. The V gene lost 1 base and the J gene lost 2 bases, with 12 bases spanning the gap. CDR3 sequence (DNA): TGTGCCAGCAGTGAAGAAAGGGGTTACGCCTACGAGCAGTACTTC. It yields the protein CASSEERGYAYEQYF.

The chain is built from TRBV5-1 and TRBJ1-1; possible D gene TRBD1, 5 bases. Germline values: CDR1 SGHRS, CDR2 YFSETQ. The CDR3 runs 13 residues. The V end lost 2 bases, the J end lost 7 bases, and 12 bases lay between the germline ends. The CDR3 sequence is CASSFRTTDEAFF. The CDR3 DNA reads TGCGCCAGCAGCTTCAGGACAACCGATGAAGCTTTCTTT. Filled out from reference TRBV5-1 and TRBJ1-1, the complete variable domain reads KAGVTQTPRYLIKTRGQQVTLSCSPISGHRSVSWYQQTPGQGLQFLFEYFSETQRNKGNFPGRFSGRQFSNSRSEMNVSTLELGDSALYLCASSFRTTDEAFFGQGTRLTVV.

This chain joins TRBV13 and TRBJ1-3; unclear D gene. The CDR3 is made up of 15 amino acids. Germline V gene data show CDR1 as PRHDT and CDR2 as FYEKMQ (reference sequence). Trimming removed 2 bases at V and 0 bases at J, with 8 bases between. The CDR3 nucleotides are TGTGCCAGCAGCTTATCACCGAGCTCTGGAAACACCATATATTTT. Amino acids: CASSLSPSSGNTIYF.

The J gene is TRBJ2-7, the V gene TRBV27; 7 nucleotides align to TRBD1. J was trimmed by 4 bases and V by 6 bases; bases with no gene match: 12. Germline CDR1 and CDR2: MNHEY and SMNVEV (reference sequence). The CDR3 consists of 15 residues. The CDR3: CASSPDRVIAYEQYF. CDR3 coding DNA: TGTGCCAGCAGCCCCGACAGGGTTATAGCTTACGAGCAGTACTTC.

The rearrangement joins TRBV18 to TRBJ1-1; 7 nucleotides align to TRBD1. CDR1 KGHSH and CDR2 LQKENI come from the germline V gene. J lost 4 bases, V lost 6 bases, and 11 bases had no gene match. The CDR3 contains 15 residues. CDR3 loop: CASSLSGTVGTEAFF. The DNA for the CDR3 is TGTGCCAGCTCGCTCAGTGGGACAGTGGGCACTGAAGCTTTCTTT.

CDR3 protein: CASSRTPGLAGNEQFF. CDR3 bases: TGTGCCAGCAGCCGAACCCCGGGACTAGCGGGGAATGAGCAGTTCTTC. The chain joins TRBV5-4 to TRBJ2-1; 13 bases match TRBD2. Germline lookup yields CDR1 SGHNT and CDR2 YYREEE (reference sequence). The CDR3 covers 16 residues. V trimming: 4 bases; J trimming: 7 bases; junction bases outside the gene matches: 8.

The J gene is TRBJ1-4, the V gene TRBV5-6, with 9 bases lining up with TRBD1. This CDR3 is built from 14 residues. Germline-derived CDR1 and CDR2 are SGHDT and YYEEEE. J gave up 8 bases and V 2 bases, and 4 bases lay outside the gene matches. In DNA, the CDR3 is TGTGCCAGCAGCTTCGGGACAGGGACCGAAAAACTGTTTTTT. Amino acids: CASSFGTGTEKLFF.

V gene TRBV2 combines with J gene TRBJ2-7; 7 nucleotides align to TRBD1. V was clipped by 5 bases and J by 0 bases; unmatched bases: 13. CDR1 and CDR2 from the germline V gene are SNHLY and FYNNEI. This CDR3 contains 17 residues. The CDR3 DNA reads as TGTGCCAGCAGTCCCGGGACAGAAGGGCCAAGCTCCTACGAGCAGTACTTC. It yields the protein CASSPGTEGPSSYEQYF.

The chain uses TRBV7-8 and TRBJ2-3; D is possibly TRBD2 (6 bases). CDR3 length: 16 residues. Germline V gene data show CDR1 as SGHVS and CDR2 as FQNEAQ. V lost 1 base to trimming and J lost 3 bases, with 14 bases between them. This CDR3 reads CASSLGPFGGTDTQYF. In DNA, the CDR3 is TGTGCCAGCAGCTTAGGGCCGTTTGGGGGGACAGATACGCAGTATTTT.

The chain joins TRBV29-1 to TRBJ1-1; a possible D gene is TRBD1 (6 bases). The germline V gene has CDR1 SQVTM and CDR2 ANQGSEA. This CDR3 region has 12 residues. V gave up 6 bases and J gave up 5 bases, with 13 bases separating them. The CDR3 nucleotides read TGCAGCGTACTAACAGGGTGGACTGAAGCTTTCTTT. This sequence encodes CSVLTGWTEAFF.

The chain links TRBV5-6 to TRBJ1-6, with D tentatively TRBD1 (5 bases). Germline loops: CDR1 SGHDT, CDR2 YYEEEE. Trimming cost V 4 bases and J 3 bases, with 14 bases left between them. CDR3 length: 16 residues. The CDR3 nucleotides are TGTGCCAGCAGCCTGGGGCAGGCAATCTATAATTCACCCCTCCACTTT. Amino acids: CASSLGQAIYNSPLHF.

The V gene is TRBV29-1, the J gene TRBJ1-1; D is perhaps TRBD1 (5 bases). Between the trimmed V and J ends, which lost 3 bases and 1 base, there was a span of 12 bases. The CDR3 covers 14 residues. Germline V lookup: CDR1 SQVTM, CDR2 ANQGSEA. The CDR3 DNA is TGCAGCGTTGAGGGGGGTCTGGGGAACACTGAAGCTTTCTTT. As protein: CSVEGGLGNTEAFF.

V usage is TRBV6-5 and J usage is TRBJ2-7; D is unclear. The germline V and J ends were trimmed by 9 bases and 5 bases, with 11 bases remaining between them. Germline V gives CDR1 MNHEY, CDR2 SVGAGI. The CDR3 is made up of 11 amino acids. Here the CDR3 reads CARGFFNEQYF. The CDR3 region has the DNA TGTGCCAGGGGCTTTTTCAACGAGCAGTACTTC.

CDR3 sequence reads: CASSVEGAYQPQHF. CDR3 bases: TGTGCCAGCAGTGTGGAGGGGGCTTATCAGCCCCAGCATTTT. The rearrangement uses TRBV25-1 and TRBJ1-5, with 7 bases aligning to TRBD1. The CDR3 covers 14 residues. Germline CDR1 reads MGHDK; CDR2 reads SYGVNS. Trimming cost V 4 bases and J 5 bases; bases outside gene matches: 5.

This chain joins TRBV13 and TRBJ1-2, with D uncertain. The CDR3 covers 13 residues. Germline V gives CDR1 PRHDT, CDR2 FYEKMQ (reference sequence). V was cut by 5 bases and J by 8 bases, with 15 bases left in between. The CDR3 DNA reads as TGTGCCAGCAGCCCGGGCCTGACGGAGGGCTACACCTTC. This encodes CASSPGLTEGYTF.

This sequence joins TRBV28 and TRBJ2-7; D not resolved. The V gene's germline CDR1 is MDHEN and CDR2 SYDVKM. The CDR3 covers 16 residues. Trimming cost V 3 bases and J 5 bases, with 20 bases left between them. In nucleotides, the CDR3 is TGTGCCAGCAGTTTTTTACGTACAGACGTCCCTAACGAGCAGTACTTC. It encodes CASSFLRTDVPNEQYF.

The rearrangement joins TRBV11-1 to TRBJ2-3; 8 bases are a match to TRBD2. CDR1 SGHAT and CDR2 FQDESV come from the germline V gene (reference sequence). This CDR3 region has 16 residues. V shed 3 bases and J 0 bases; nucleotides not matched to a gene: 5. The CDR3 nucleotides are TGTGCCAGCAGCTTCCCCGGGGGGGTGAGCACAGATACGCAGTATTTT. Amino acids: CASSFPGGVSTDTQYF.

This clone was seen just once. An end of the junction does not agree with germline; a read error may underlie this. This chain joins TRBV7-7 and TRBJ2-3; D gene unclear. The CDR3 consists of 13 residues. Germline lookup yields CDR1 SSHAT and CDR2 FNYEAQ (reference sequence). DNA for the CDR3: TGTGCTAGCAGCCCCTCTGTCTCAGATACGCAGTATTTT. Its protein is CASSPSVSDTQYF.

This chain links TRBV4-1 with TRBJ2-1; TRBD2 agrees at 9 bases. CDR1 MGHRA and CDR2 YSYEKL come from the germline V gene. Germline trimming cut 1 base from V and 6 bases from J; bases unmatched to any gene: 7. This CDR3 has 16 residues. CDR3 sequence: CASSQVYLAGTNEQFF. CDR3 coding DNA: TGCGCCAGCAGCCAAGTTTACCTAGCGGGAACCAATGAGCAGTTCTTC.

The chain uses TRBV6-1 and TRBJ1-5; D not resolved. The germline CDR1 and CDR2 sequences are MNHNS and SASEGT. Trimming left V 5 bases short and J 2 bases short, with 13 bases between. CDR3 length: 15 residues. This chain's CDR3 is CASSLFWLGNQPQHF. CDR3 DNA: TGTGCCAGCAGTCTATTCTGGTTGGGCAATCAGCCCCAGCATTTT.